The T cell receptor (beta chain) under discussion was sequenced for a study of chemoradiotherapy in HPV16-positive cancers (dated by TCRdb to the early 2020s). Background for the entire study: Using functional T-cell assays on cells from a couple of HPV16-positive patients, the researchers defined candidate HPV-specific T-cell clones and common TCR motifs. The candidate HPV-specific TCRs and motifs were subsequently tracked in TCR repertoires obtained from about 79 patients with HPV-related cancers. The study asked whether T-cell immunity against the HPV oncoproteins E6 and E7 changes during chemoradiotherapy and whether it affects survival. Points the paper makes about the study in general: The survival association was reported for HPV16-positive patients, and the functional definition of HPV-specific T cells was derived from only two HPV16-positive patients. Expansion of candidate HPV-specific clones and E7-related TCR motifs was observed in the tumor microenvironment during treatment, whereas no such expansion was observed for non-HPV-specific T cells. In HPV16-positive patients, expansion of HPV-responsive T cells during chemoradiotherapy was associated with improved recurrence-free survival.

Because repertoires were sampled repeatedly during chemoradiotherapy, clonal expansion in the tumor microenvironment could be followed. This clone has a handful of counts. The target of this receptor is not known. Per-base qualities were not stored, and no clone one base away is much larger. The germline V gene sets CDR1 to MGHRA and CDR2 to YSYEKL. Including cysteine and phenylalanine, the CDR3 has 15 amino acids. The CDR3 DNA has 45 bases and is translated from base 1. The junction carries 12 bases between V and J, which are trimmed by 1 base and 8 bases respectively. Libraries were constructed by the immunoSEQ multiplex PCR assay. TCRdb limited this immuneACCESS table to in-frame rearrangements with V and J called. A share of clones is missing; checked studies link under half to unresolved V genes, and the rest is unexplained. Counted in this sample were about 68,000 clones; about nine tenths of them appeared once. Just over 4% of the sample rests with the top ten.

The starting material was blood, obtained from a patient who underwent chemoradiotherapy. This sequence originates from a human donor with HPV-associated anogenital cancer. Rearrangement joined TRBV4-1 to TRBJ1-6; the D gene assignment is ambiguous. CDR3 protein: CASSQAWEAYSPLHF. In nucleotides, the sequence is TGCGCCAGCAGCCAAGCGTGGGAGGCCTATTCACCCCTCCACTTT.